These 8 T cell receptor beta chains came from one sample sequenced in a study of blood T cells in healthy people across ages (dated by TCRdb to the mid-2010s). The library was generated by 5' RACE. TCRdb shows the sequencer as Illumina HiSeq 2500. The second PCR ran for about 6 to 12 cycles and used a J-beta primer mix along with a sample-barcoded 5' primer. The public reads were reprocessed in TCRdb via fastp at Q25 and MiXCR, keeping in-frame beta chains. For every CDR3 protein sequence, its rows merge into one entry that carries the most common genes and DNA. The sample includes 550,000 to 600,000 distinct CDR3 sequences, with 47% observed a single time. The top ten constitute under 30% of the sample. The sequencing sample was made of blood. These receptors were taken from an elderly man in good health.

The CDR3 DNA reads as TGTGCCAGCAGTTCCGACTTCTCTGGGGCCAACGTCCTGACTTTC. Its protein product is CASSSDFSGANVLTF. The rearrangement links TRBV7-9 to TRBJ2-6; D is uncertain. CDR3 size: 15 residues. Germline V CDR1 and CDR2: SEHNR, FQNEAQ (reference sequence). V was trimmed by 6 bases and J by 0 bases, leaving 9 bases between them.

V gene TRBV28 combines with J gene TRBJ2-1; 9 nucleotides agree with TRBD1. CDR1 and CDR2 (germline): MDHEN, SYDVKM. The CDR3 contains 14 residues. Trimming took 8 bases from V and 8 from J; bases not matched to a gene: 10. The CDR3 sequence: CASRTRDRVDEQFF. The CDR3 region has the DNA TGTGCCAGCCGGACCCGGGACAGGGTCGATGAGCAGTTCTTC.

In this sample, this clonotype turned up a few times. The rearrangement links TRBV7-2 to TRBJ1-2; D unclear. V lost 2 bases to trimming and J lost 4 bases, with 5 bases between them. Germline loops: CDR1 SGHTA, CDR2 FQGNSA. The CDR3 contains 12 residues. The CDR3 loop reads CASSLTPYGYTF. The CDR3 DNA reads TGTGCCAGCAGCTTAACTCCCTATGGCTACACCTTC.

This chain links TRBV5-1 with TRBJ2-7; D is perhaps TRBD1 (6 bases). The germline CDR1 and CDR2 sequences are SGHRS and YFSETQ. V dropped 0 bases and J dropped 3 bases, with 13 bases sitting between them. The length of the CDR3 is 15 residues. CDR3 sequence (DNA): TGCGCCAGCAGCTTGGCTAACAGGGTCGACTACGAGCAGTACTTC. Translated, it gives CASSLANRVDYEQYF.

The V gene is TRBV12-3 or TRBV12-4, the J gene TRBJ2-7; possibly TRBD2 for D (5 bases). The V end was cut by 6 bases, the J end by 6 bases, with 18 bases between. The CDR3 is made up of 14 amino acids. CDR3 DNA sequence: TGTGCCAGCAGCCTCAGCGGCCTGCCCCTCGAGCAGTACTTC. Its protein is CASSLSGLPLEQYF.

This clonotype was recorded a few times. This chain links TRBV9 with TRBJ2-7, with D perhaps matching TRBD1 (7 bases). Trimming left V 0 bases short and J 0 bases short, with 10 bases between. Per the germline V gene, CDR1 is SGDLS and CDR2 is YYNGEE. The CDR3 runs 15 residues. In DNA, the CDR3 is TGTGCCAGCAGCGTAGGCGGGACAGTCTCCTACGAGCAGTACTTC. It specifies CASSVGGTVSYEQYF.

The sample holds a few counts of this clonotype. The chain recombines TRBV2 with TRBJ1-6, with a possible D match to TRBD1 (5 bases). CDR1 is SNHLY and CDR2 is FYNNEI in the germline V gene. This CDR3 is built from 15 residues. Trimming stripped 7 bases from V and 7 bases from J, with 17 bases between. CDR3 amino acids: CASNTQALLNSPLHF. The CDR3 DNA reads as TGTGCCAGCAACACACAGGCCCTTCTGAATTCACCCCTCCACTTT.

The sample holds a few counts of this clonotype. The chain employs TRBV15 and TRBJ2-1; 10 bases line up with TRBD2. Trimming at V came to 0 bases and at J to 6 bases, leaving 14 bases not matched to a gene. This CDR3 has 19 amino acids. Germline V lookup: CDR1 LNHNV, CDR2 YYDKDF (reference sequence). CDR3 nucleotides: TGTGCCACCAGCAGAGATCTGGTAGCGGGGGGCATCATCTTCAATGAGCAGTTCTTC. Residues: CATSRDLVAGGIIFNEQFF.